This TCR beta chain was recorded in a study of blood T cell repertoires in COVID-19. Per the study methods: Researchers report that nucleated cell counts were estimated from reference gene primer amplification. The protocol was immunoSEQ multiplex PCR, while the TCRdb copy is restricted to in-frame clones and leaves out a portion. The V and J calls and clone size were taken over from that table, and D and trimming were inferred from the DNA. The sample includes over 150,000 clones, more than 75% of them seen just once. Germline V gene lookup returns CDR1 ENHRY and CDR2 SYGVKD. The CDR3 is made up of 14 amino acids. V lost 3 bases and J lost 4, with 9 bases in between.

The receptor comes from a man aged 50 to 60 who had recovered from COVID-19. The chain employs TRBV10-3 and TRBJ2-2; D unresolved. The sample was peripheral blood. The CDR3: CAISDTVSTGELFF. The CDR3 nucleotides read TGTGCCATCAGTGATACGGTGAGCACCGGGGAGCTGTTTTTT.